The source of this T cell receptor (beta chain) is a study of beta chain features in type 1 diabetes. Broader study findings: Over-representation of high TCR-expressing cells was a possible consequence of cDNA sequencing.

Trimming shortened V by 1 base and J by 0 bases, and 7 bases separated the two germline ends. The CDR3 has 15 residues. Germline-derived CDR1 and CDR2 are KGHSY and FQNENV. This clone was counted a few times. Its antigen is not identified. The authors obtained over 95% purity in all sorted populations. The study reverse transcribed the entire isolated RNA, so it sequenced expressed TCRB transcripts. Read counts averaged about 3.57 million for samples of naive, central memory and regulatory T cells. Method: immunoSEQ multiplex PCR; TCRdb's copy keeps in-frame clones and lacks some. The sample lists 250,000 to 300,000 clones, under 8.5% occurring once.

Sequenced: central memory CD4+ T cells from blood. This TCR derives from a young woman in good health. The chain is built from TRBV16 and TRBJ1-3, with D unresolved. The CDR3 is CASSQFTSSGNTIYF. The CDR3, as DNA: TGTGCCAGCAGCCAATTCACGAGCTCTGGAAACACCATATATTTT.